This T cell receptor beta chain was identified in a study of molecular identifiers for immune sequencing clone quantification. With listed TCR primers and previously described methods, bulk TCR libraries were prepared. Each CDR3 protein gets one entry after TCRdb re-called the PCR reads with MiXCR. The repertoire holds 550,000 to 750,000 distinct CDR3 sequences, with 20% as singletons. The CDR3 consists of 13 residues. The V end lost 6 bases, the J end lost 5 bases, and 13 bases lay between the germline ends. The germline V gene has CDR1 MNHNS and CDR2 SASEGT. Study-level findings and limits: Clone sizes that are highly expanded could be underestimated when identical TCR molecules share a barcode. Clones above 20 RNA copies contained over 99% of effector molecules but under 1% of naive ones.

A remark on this clonotype: Antigen unknown. A much larger clone sits a single nucleotide away, making a read error possible. Because it lacks the conserved phenylalanine or tryptophan at the end, this CDR3 is likely a read error.

V gene TRBV6-1 combines with J gene TRBJ1-1; unclear D gene. The TCR comes from a human donor in good health. Some libraries in this study had Jurkat cell RNA spiked in. Source material: naive CD8+ T cells from blood, with Jurkat cell RNA spiked in. The subset here: FACS-sorted CD8+CD4-CCR7+CD45RA+ naive T cells. The CDR3 DNA is TGTGCCAGCAGAAACCTTTTGGGGACTGAAGCTTTCCTT. This translates into CASRNLLGTEAFL.